The present T cell receptor beta chain was sequenced within a study of cytomegalovirus exposure and HLA in healthy donors. Donors were drawn from the approximately 130-subject validation cohort, separate from the 666-subject first cohort. The table came from immunoSEQ multiplex PCR; TCRdb's copy has only in-frame clones and leaves some out. The data show a few hundred thousand clones, with 70% to 90% seen just once and roughly 2.8% held by the top ten. This clonotype was obtained from a woman between 18 and 29 years old in good health and CMV-seronegative. The sample taken for sequencing was PBMCs.

In DNA form, the CDR3 reads TGTGCCAGCAGCCAAATGGGACTAGCGGCGCGGTACGAGCAGTACTTC. Amino acids: CASSQMGLAARYEQYF. This sequence joins TRBV7-9 and TRBJ2-7; 11 bases match TRBD2. Germline CDR1 is SEHNR and CDR2 is FQNEAQ (reference sequence). CDR3 length: 16 amino acids. V was clipped by 5 bases and J by 4 bases; unmatched bases: 10.